These 24 T cell receptor beta chains share one sample of origin, sequenced in a study of blood T cell repertoires in COVID-19 (dated by TCRdb to the early 2020s). The library was produced with the immunoSEQ multiplex PCR assay. TCRdb provides this immuneACCESS table in a form limited to in-frame rearrangements. Some clones are lacking; in checked studies, under half of them reflect an unresolved V gene, and why the rest are absent is not known. The table for this sample lists approximately 250,000 clones; approximately 89% of them were counted only once. The ten largest clones capture approximately 9% of the sample. The sequencing sample was made of peripheral blood. All receptors derive from a man in his forties or fifties with active or convalescent COVID-19.

The chain couples TRBV11-3 to TRBJ2-5; 8 bases line up with TRBD2. CDR3 length equals 15 residues. With V trimmed by 5 bases and J by 5 bases, 10 bases remained unmatched. The germline CDR1 and CDR2 sequences are SGHNT and YENEEA. The CDR3 is CASSPGTRGPETQYF. CDR3 nucleotides: TGTGCCAGCAGCCCCGGGACTAGGGGTCCGGAGACCCAGTACTTC.

For this clone: Additional DNA sequences in this sample encode the identical CDR3. V and J are TRBV7-6 and TRBJ2-7, with TRBD1 as a possible D gene (6 bases). The ends were cut back, 5 bases at V and 3 bases at J, with 8 bases in the middle. Germline CDR1 is SGHVS and CDR2 is FNYEAQ. The CDR3 loop spans 12 amino acids. In DNA, the CDR3 is TGTGCCAGCAGCCAGACAGGCTACGAGCAGTACTTC. This codes for CASSQTGYEQYF.

The rearrangement uses TRBV5-4 and TRBJ2-1, with D tentatively TRBD2 (5 bases). Trimming took 5 bases from V and 9 from J, leaving 18 bases between them. The CDR3 is 14 amino acids. Germline V gene data show CDR1 as SGHNT and CDR2 as YYREEE (reference sequence). CDR3 coding DNA: TGTGCCAGCAGGTTACCGACACCGAGCGGTGAGCAGTTCTTC. Its protein is CASRLPTPSGEQFF.

As concerns this clone: This sample also contains other DNA sequences that code for the same CDR3. The rearrangement uses TRBV9 and TRBJ1-3; D is uncertain. Trimming stripped 4 bases from V and 1 base from J, with 9 bases between. The germline gives CDR1 SGDLS, CDR2 YYNGEE. This CDR3 has 14 amino acids. The CDR3 DNA follows: TGTGCCAGCAGCCCAACGGGGTCTGGAAACACCATATATTTT. Translated: CASSPTGSGNTIYF.

This chain connects TRBV5-1 to TRBJ2-1; D is unresolved. Germline-derived CDR1 and CDR2 are SGHRS and YFSETQ. The CDR3 totals 14 residues. V lost 4 bases, J lost 0 bases, and 8 bases lay in between. CDR3: CASSGPNSYNEQFF. CDR3 nucleotides: TGCGCCAGCAGCGGGCCCAACTCCTACAATGAGCAGTTCTTC.

The chain uses TRBV9 and TRBJ2-3; 12 nucleotides line up with TRBD2. This CDR3 comprises 18 residues. The V segment lost 0 bases and the J segment 0 bases; nucleotides outside the gene matches: 5. From germline, CDR1 is SGDLS and CDR2 YYNGEE. The CDR3: CASSVETSGRKSTDTQYF. DNA of the CDR3: TGTGCCAGCAGCGTAGAGACTAGCGGGAGAAAGAGCACAGATACGCAGTATTTT.

Turning to this clone: The junction departs from the called germline gene at one end, perhaps through a read error. The rearrangement uses TRBV29-1 and TRBJ2-7; 10 positions match TRBD2. The germline V gene has CDR1 SQVTM and CDR2 ANQGSEA. The CDR3 loop spans 13 amino acids. The CDR3 DNA follows: TGCAGCGTTCTGAGCGGGAGGGTTTACGAGCAATACTTC. Amino acids: CSVLSGRVYEQYF.

This chain uses TRBV30 with TRBJ2-1, with D possibly matching TRBD2 (6 bases). The length of the CDR3 is 15 residues. Trimming took 4 bases from V and 4 from J, leaving 17 bases between them. Per germline, CDR1 GTSNPN and CDR2 SVGIG (reference sequence). Here the CDR3 reads CAWNLRGMGYNEQFF. Written as DNA, the CDR3 is TGTGCCTGGAACCTCCGGGGGATGGGTTACAATGAGCAGTTCTTC.

This chain links TRBV6-5 with TRBJ1-3; D is possibly TRBD1 (6 bases). The CDR3 spans 15 residues. V was clipped by 5 bases and J by 0 bases, with 11 bases between them. Germline loops: CDR1 MNHEY, CDR2 SVGAGI. CDR3: CASSPTGNSGNTIYF. DNA of the CDR3: TGTGCCAGCAGTCCCACAGGGAACTCTGGAAACACCATATATTTT.

This clone appeared a few times. This sequence joins TRBV6-5 and TRBJ1-4; TRBD1 aligns across 9 bases. CDR1 MNHEY and CDR2 SVGAGI come from the germline V gene. The CDR3 runs to 14 residues. J was trimmed by 5 bases and V by 10 bases; bases with no gene match: 8. CDR3 loop: CATLPGQGNEKLFF. CDR3 sequence (DNA): TGTGCCACCCTACCGGGACAGGGAAATGAAAAACTGTTTTTT.

The rearrangement links TRBV19 to TRBJ1-5; a weak D match, TRBD1 (6 bases). The ends were cut back, 5 bases at V and 2 bases at J, with 10 bases in the middle. There are 14 residues in the CDR3. Germline V CDR1 and CDR2: LNHDA, SQIVND (reference sequence). The CDR3 bases are TGTGCCAGTAGTGACAGGAGCCGCAATCAGCCCCAGCATTTT. Translation: CASSDRSRNQPQHF.

The chain is built from TRBV19 and TRBJ2-7; D is unclear. Germline loops: CDR1 LNHDA, CDR2 SQIVND (reference sequence). CDR3 length: 11 residues. The ends were cut back, 5 bases at V and 2 bases at J, with 4 bases in the middle. CDR3 loop: CASSGTYEQYF. CDR3 DNA sequence: TGTGCCAGTAGTGGCACCTACGAGCAGTACTTC.

This chain connects TRBV6-2 or TRBV6-3 to TRBJ2-2; no definite D call. Germline V gene sequence: CDR1 MNHEY, CDR2 SVGEGT. This CDR3 region has 14 residues. V was clipped by 3 bases and J by 7 bases, with 12 bases between them. The CDR3 reads CASSYIGHRGELFF. The CDR3 DNA sequence: TGTGCCAGCAGTTATATTGGGCATCGCGGGGAGCTGTTTTTT.

This clone was counted a single time. This chain joins TRBV7-6 and TRBJ1-4; D may be TRBD1 (5 bases). The V end lost 1 base, the J end lost 14 bases, and 14 bases lay between the germline ends. Looked up from germline, CDR1 is SGHVS and CDR2 is FNYEAQ. This CDR3 has 13 residues. CDR3 sequence reads: CASSLDWGSGLFF. CDR3 nucleotide sequence: TGTGCCAGCAGCTTAGATTGGGGCTCCGGGCTGTTTTTT.

The chain uses TRBV2 and TRBJ1-2; D unclear. Germline CDR1 reads SNHLY; CDR2 reads FYNNEI. The germline V and J ends were trimmed by 8 bases and 0 bases, with 13 bases remaining between them. CDR3 length: 14 amino acids. CDR3 sequence (DNA): TGTGCCAGCGCCTGGGCCGGAACTAACTATGGCTACACCTTC. It codes for CASAWAGTNYGYTF.

A single count supports this clone. The CDR3 carries no conserved terminal phenylalanine or tryptophan, so it likely arises from a read error. Because the CDR3's place on the DNA is in doubt, the DNA is left out and the CDR3 is given as listed by TCRdb. The chain carries TRBV12-3 or TRBV12-4 and TRBJ2-7; the table's D call, TRBD2, has no DNA check behind it. The CDR3 is 9 amino acids in total, end residues counted. The CDR3: CASSPSRLI.

The chain is built from TRBV13 and TRBJ1-3; 7 bases line up with TRBD1. The V and J ends lost 4 bases and 4 bases, in that order; junction bases with no gene match: 10. The CDR3 runs to 16 residues. From germline, CDR1 is PRHDT and CDR2 FYEKMQ (reference sequence). CDR3 loop: CASSSSQTGKGNTIYF. The CDR3, as DNA: TGTGCCAGCAGCTCATCCCAGACAGGGAAAGGAAACACCATATATTTT. Drawing the rest from reference TRBV13 and TRBJ1-3, the complete variable domain is AAGVIQSPRHLIKEKRETATLKCYPIPRHDTVYWYQQGPGQDPQFLISFYEKMQSDKGSIPDRFSAQQFSDYHSELNMSSLELGDSALYFCASSSSQTGKGNTIYFGEGSWLTVV.

The J gene is TRBJ2-3, the V gene TRBV9; possibly TRBD1 for D (5 bases). V was clipped by 0 bases and J by 6 bases, with 14 bases between them. The CDR3 has 15 residues. Looked up from germline, CDR1 is SGDLS and CDR2 is YYNGEE. The CDR3 protein is CASSVGGTLPDTQYF. In DNA form, the CDR3 reads TGTGCCAGCAGCGTAGGGGGCACCCTCCCGGATACGCAGTATTTT. Full variable domain (rest looked up from reference TRBV9 and TRBJ2-3): DSGVTQTPKHLITATGQRVTLRCSPRSGDLSVYWYQQSLDQGLQFLIQYYNGEERAKGNILERFSAQQFPDLHSELNLSSLELGDSALYFCASSVGGTLPDTQYFGPGTRLTVL.

The genes are TRBV28 and TRBJ1-4; D perhaps matches TRBD1 (6 bases). This CDR3 is 15 amino acids long. CDR1 and CDR2 from the germline V gene are MDHEN and SYDVKM. V lost 5 bases to trimming and J lost 1 base, with 11 bases between them. The CDR3 region has the DNA TGTGCCAGCAGTCAGGGGCTCGTAACTAATGAAAAACTGTTTTTT. Its protein is CASSQGLVTNEKLFF.

The V call is TRBV29-1, the J call TRBJ2-5, with D maybe TRBD2 (6 bases). V dropped 4 bases and J dropped 4 bases, with 13 bases sitting between them. The CDR3 covers 13 residues. Germline V gene data show CDR1 as SQVTM and CDR2 as ANQGSEA. CDR3 coding DNA: TGCAGCGTTGCCGTGCGGGGAGGAGAGACCCAGTACTTC. Protein product: CSVAVRGGETQYF.

The rearrangement joins TRBV3-1 (or the pseudogene TRBV3-2) to TRBJ2-5; D is unresolved. Trimming cost V 4 bases and J 2 bases, with 14 bases left between them. The CDR3 totals 15 residues. The germline gives CDR1 LGHDT, CDR2 YNNKEL (reference sequence). The CDR3 bases are TGTGCCAGCAGCCTAAATCTCGGCGGACAAGAGACCCAGTACTTC. Protein product: CASSLNLGGQETQYF.

In its sample, this clone was seen once. The V gene is TRBV7-9, the J gene TRBJ1-1, with D perhaps matching TRBD1 (5 bases). The length of the CDR3 is 16 residues. Germline-derived CDR1 and CDR2 are SEHNR and FQNEAQ (reference sequence). The V end was cut by 4 bases, the J end by 4 bases, with 19 bases between. The CDR3 loop is CASSSTQGYLGTEAFF. Written as DNA, the CDR3 is TGTGCCAGCAGCTCCACTCAGGGCTACCTGGGCACTGAAGCTTTCTTT.

The chain employs TRBV19 and TRBJ2-3, with D possibly TRBD1 on 6 matching bases. This CDR3 has 18 amino acids. The germline V gene encodes CDR1 LNHDA and CDR2 SQIVND (reference sequence). V was cut by 10 bases and J by 2 bases, with 28 bases left in between. CDR3 DNA sequence: TGTGCCATCTCCCAGGTGGGTTGGGGGCACGGGACCACAGATACGCAGTATTTT. Residues: CAISQVGWGHGTTDTQYF.

The chain uses TRBV30 and TRBJ2-2; D perhaps matches TRBD1 (6 bases). Germline V CDR1 and CDR2: GTSNPN, SVGIG (reference sequence). The V gene lost 4 bases and the J gene lost 8 bases, with 14 bases spanning the gap. The CDR3 length is 13 residues. The CDR3 DNA sequence: TGTGCCTGGACCCCAGGGGTTGGGGGGGAGCTGTTTTTT. It codes for CAWTPGVGGELFF.